The 30 T cell receptor beta chains in this list originate from one sample, sequenced in a study of HIV-infected patients and healthy controls. MiXCR, applied by TCRdb to the 5' RACE reads, yields one record per CDR3 protein. The table includes under 20,000 distinct CDR3 sequences, about 15% detected once. The sequenced material came from CD8+ T cells from blood. All receptors derive from a human donor in good health.

J is TRBJ2-3 and V is TRBV7-9; the match to TRBD1 covers 9 bases. V shed 6 bases and J 5 bases; nucleotides not matched to a gene: 9. There are 15 residues in the CDR3. Germline values: CDR1 SEHNR, CDR2 FQNEAQ (reference sequence). CDR3 region: CASRTTGGDVDTQYF. Written as DNA, the CDR3 is TGTGCCAGCAGAACGACAGGGGGGGATGTAGATACGCAGTATTTT.

The V and J genes are TRBV29-1 and TRBJ1-1, with D perhaps TRBD1 (5 bases). This CDR3 is 9 amino acids long. The germline V gene has CDR1 SQVTM and CDR2 ANQGSEA. The V end lost 5 bases, the J end lost 11 bases, and 9 bases lay between the germline ends. The CDR3 reads CSVLEGAFF. The CDR3 nucleotides are TGCAGCGTTTTGGAGGGGGCTTTCTTT.

At least ten counts were recorded for this clonotype. The V call is TRBV20-1, the J call TRBJ2-7, with TRBD2 identical over 8 bases. The CDR3 loop spans 14 amino acids. Germline-derived CDR1 and CDR2 are DFQATT and SNEGSKA (reference sequence). After removal of 5 bases from V and 3 bases from J, the junction contained 9 bases not matched to a gene. CDR3 loop: CSAAGGDGNYEQYF. The DNA of the CDR3 is TGCAGTGCTGCCGGGGGGGACGGGAACTACGAGCAGTACTTC.

J is TRBJ2-1 and V is TRBV7-9; a weak D match, TRBD1 (5 bases). Germline loops: CDR1 SEHNR, CDR2 FQNEAQ (reference sequence). V shed 5 bases and J shed 1 base, with 18 bases lying between them. The CDR3 runs to 17 residues. CDR3 sequence reads: CASSPPWQGPSYNEQFF. DNA of the CDR3: TGTGCCAGCAGCCCGCCATGGCAGGGTCCATCCTACAATGAGCAGTTCTTC.

This clonotype was picked up many times. DNA of the CDR3: TGTGCCAGCAGCTGGGGGTCCGGGGAGCTGTTTTTT. The encoded protein is CASSWGSGELFF. The genes are TRBV7-9 and TRBJ2-2, with D tentatively TRBD1 or TRBD2 (5 bases each). From germline, CDR1 is SEHNR and CDR2 FQNEAQ (reference sequence). The V end was cut by 4 bases, the J end by 6 bases, with 6 bases between. The CDR3 runs to 12 residues. The full variable domain, completed using reference TRBV7-9 and TRBJ2-2, is DTGVSQNPRHKITKRGQNVTFRCDPISEHNRLYWYRQTLGQGPEFLTYFQNEAQLEKSRLLSDRFSAERPKGSFSTLEIQRTEQGDSAMYLCASSWGSGELFFGEGSRLTVL.

This clonotype was seen more than once but under ten times. V and J are TRBV15 and TRBJ2-3, with a possible D match to TRBD2 (5 bases). Trimming removed 3 bases at V and 5 bases at J, with 12 bases between. This CDR3 region has 14 residues. Germline CDR1 and CDR2: LNHNV and YYDKDF (reference sequence). The CDR3 nucleotides read TGTGCCACCAGCAGGTCCCTACTAGGAGATACGCAGTATTTT. It is translated as CATSRSLLGDTQYF.

This clonotype has a count of ten or more. This sequence joins TRBV25-1 and TRBJ2-1; D unclear. CDR1 MGHDK and CDR2 SYGVNS come from the germline V gene. V was pared by 1 base and J by 10 bases, with 5 bases between. This CDR3 contains 11 residues. For the CDR3, the DNA is TGTGCCAGCAGTGAATTACAAGAGCAGTTCTTC. It encodes CASSELQEQFF. The full variable domain, completed using reference TRBV25-1 and TRBJ2-1, is EADIYQTPRYLVIGTGKKITLECSQTMGHDKMYWYQQDPGMELHLIHYSYGVNSTEKGDLSSESTVSRIRTEHFPLTLESARPSHTSQYLCASSELQEQFFGPGTRLTVL.

This clonotype was seen at least ten times. J is TRBJ1-1 and V is TRBV20-1, with 7 positions matching TRBD1. The CDR3 contains 14 residues. V gave up 1 base and J gave up 3 bases; unmatched junction bases: 5. Per the germline V gene, CDR1 is DFQATT and CDR2 is SNEGSKA (reference sequence). The CDR3 here is CSARGTQGHTEAFF. CDR3 DNA: TGCAGTGCTAGAGGGACACAGGGGCACACTGAAGCTTTCTTT.

Only a few counts were recorded for this clonotype. This chain joins TRBV4-3 and TRBJ2-4; weak D call: TRBD1 (6 bases). This CDR3 has 15 amino acids. V was cut by 4 bases and J by 0 bases, with 10 bases left in between. The germline V gene encodes CDR1 LGHNA and CDR2 YSLEER. The CDR3 DNA reads as TGCGCCAGCAGCCGGGACATCTTAGCCAAAAACATTCAGTACTTC. This encodes CASSRDILAKNIQYF.

This clonotype has only a few counts. V usage is TRBV29-1 and J usage is TRBJ2-2; 12 nucleotides line up with TRBD1. Looked up from germline, CDR1 is SQVTM and CDR2 is ANQGSEA. Trimming at V came to 7 bases and at J to 4 bases, leaving 10 bases not matched to a gene. The CDR3 sequence is 16 residues long. In DNA, the CDR3 is TGCAGCGCCGTCCCGGGACAGGGGGCGGTCACCGGGGAGCTGTTTTTT. This translates into CSAVPGQGAVTGELFF.

The rearrangement joins TRBV7-8 to TRBJ1-4, with D tentatively TRBD1 (6 bases). Germline-derived CDR1 and CDR2 are SGHVS and FQNEAQ. The CDR3 length is 19 residues. The V end lost 9 bases, the J end lost 4 bases, and 30 bases lay between the germline ends. CDR3 region: CASRTVGSLLQDVNEKLFF. CDR3 nucleotide sequence: TGTGCCAGTAGGACAGTCGGGTCCCTTTTACAAGACGTTAATGAAAAACTGTTTTTT.

The V and J genes are TRBV20-1 and TRBJ2-3; TRBD2 matches at 10 bases. CDR1 DFQATT and CDR2 SNEGSKA come from the germline V gene (reference sequence). CDR3 size: 15 residues. The V and J ends lost 3 bases and 3 bases, in that order; junction bases with no gene match: 6. DNA of the CDR3: TGCAGTGCTAGTCCTAGCGGGAGAATAACAGATACGCAGTATTTT. Translation gives CSASPSGRITDTQYF.

This clonotype was counted a few times. The chain employs TRBV5-4 and TRBJ1-2, with D possibly TRBD1 on 5 matching bases. CDR3 size: 17 residues. Trimming cost V 0 bases and J 1 base, with 16 bases left between them. Per the germline V gene, CDR1 is SGHNT and CDR2 is YYREEE (reference sequence). Here the CDR3 reads CASSLGPGASFNYGYTF. The CDR3 DNA follows: TGTGCCAGCAGCTTGGGCCCCGGGGCATCCTTTAACTATGGCTACACCTTC.

This clonotype came up a few times. The chain has TRBV15 and TRBJ2-1; a weak D match, TRBD2 (7 bases). In germline, CDR1 is LNHNV, CDR2 YYDKDF (reference sequence). There are 18 residues in the CDR3. The ends were cut back, 0 bases at V and 6 bases at J, with 21 bases in the middle. As DNA, the CDR3 is TGTGCCACCAGCAGAGATAAGGGGGGGATGGGGACCTTCAATGAGCAGTTCTTC. As protein: CATSRDKGGMGTFNEQFF.

This clonotype was observed many times. The rearrangement links TRBV12-5 to TRBJ2-1; D ambiguous. Germline V lookup: CDR1 LGHNT, CDR2 FRNRAP. There are 14 residues in the CDR3. The V and J ends lost 1 base and 3 bases respectively, with 7 bases between them. This chain's CDR3 is CASGLGGLYNEQFF. The CDR3 nucleotides read TGTGCTAGTGGTTTGGGGGGTCTCTACAATGAGCAGTTCTTC.

This clonotype was counted a few times. This sequence joins TRBV7-2 and TRBJ1-2; 9 nucleotides align to TRBD1. The CDR3 is 16 amino acids. Germline lookup yields CDR1 SGHTA and CDR2 FQGNSA. V gave up 6 bases and J gave up 4 bases; unmatched junction bases: 12. CDR3 sequence (DNA): TGTGCCAGCAGACGGACAGGGGACCTGCACAGCTATGGCTACACCTTC. Translated: CASRRTGDLHSYGYTF.

In this sample, this clonotype turned up many times. The V call is TRBV19, the J call TRBJ2-3; no reliable D call. This CDR3 is built from 14 residues. The germline gives CDR1 LNHDA, CDR2 SQIVND (reference sequence). Trimming left V 6 bases short and J 6 bases short, with 16 bases between. DNA of the CDR3: TGTGCCAGTAGAGTAACTGGGGATGTTGATACGCAGTATTTT. It translates to CASRVTGDVDTQYF.

This clonotype was observed many times. The V and J genes are TRBV6-4 and TRBJ2-1; 7 bases line up with TRBD2. The CDR3 runs to 14 residues. Germline V gene lookup returns CDR1 MRHNA and CDR2 SNTAGT. V shed 4 bases, J shed 7 bases, and the junction held 7 bases outside the gene matches. The CDR3 coding sequence is TGTGCCAGCAGTGCGAGCGGGACTCAAAATGAGCAGTTCTTC. Translation: CASSASGTQNEQFF.

Many counts were recorded for this clonotype. The chain combines TRBV29-1 with TRBJ1-2; 9 nucleotides match TRBD1. The CDR3 extends over 13 amino acids. Germline V lookup: CDR1 SQVTM, CDR2 ANQGSEA. V lost 6 bases, J lost 3 bases, and 5 bases stayed unmatched. The CDR3 is CSVRTGEDYGYTF. In DNA form, the CDR3 reads TGCAGCGTGCGGACAGGGGAAGACTATGGCTACACCTTC.

Many counts were recorded for this clonotype. CDR3 in DNA: TGTGCCAGCAGCCTAGCCGGTCCGGGCAGCTACGAGCAGTACTTC. Translating gives CASSLAGPGSYEQYF. The chain is built from TRBV5-4 and TRBJ2-7, with a weak D call TRBD2 (5 bases). Germline loops: CDR1 SGHNT, CDR2 YYREEE (reference sequence). The CDR3 length is 15 residues. Trimming stripped 4 bases from V and 3 bases from J, with 17 bases between.

This clonotype showed up just a few times. The chain has TRBV29-1 and TRBJ1-5; D remains ambiguous. CDR3 length: 17 amino acids. With 3 bases removed from V and 3 bases from J, the gap between germline ends came to 21 bases. CDR1 is SQVTM and CDR2 is ANQGSEA in the germline V gene. CDR3 sequence: CSVDPIRRRVSNQPQHF. CDR3 sequence (DNA): TGCAGCGTTGACCCCATCCGGAGAAGGGTTTCCAATCAGCCCCAGCATTTT. Drawing the rest from reference TRBV29-1 and TRBJ1-5, the complete variable domain is SAVISQKPSRDICQRGTSLTIQCQVDSQVTMMFWYRQQPGQSLTLIATANQGSEATYESGFVIDKFPISRPNLTFSTLTVSNMSPEDSSIYLCSVDPIRRRVSNQPQHFGDGTRLSIL.

Only a few counts were recorded for this clonotype. The chain is built from TRBV6-6 and TRBJ2-1; maybe TRBD2 (5 bases). The CDR3 loop spans 13 amino acids. Trimming removed 5 bases from V and 6 bases from J, with 11 bases in between. The germline gives CDR1 MNHNY, CDR2 SVGAGI (reference sequence). The CDR3 DNA sequence: TGTGCCAGCAGTACCGGGGAGATCAATGAGCAGTTCTTC. Protein sequence: CASSTGEINEQFF.

Written as DNA, the CDR3 is TGTGCCAGTAGTATATGGGGGTCTGGGGCCAACGTCCTGACTTTC. Its translation is CASSIWGSGANVLTF. The chain carries TRBV19 and TRBJ2-6; D is perhaps TRBD1 or TRBD2 (5 bases each). Germline V gene data show CDR1 as LNHDA and CDR2 as SQIVND (reference sequence). This CDR3 has 15 amino acids. The V gene lost 2 bases and the J gene lost 1 base, with 6 bases spanning the gap. The full variable domain, with the rest looked up from reference TRBV19 and TRBJ2-6, is DGGITQSPKYLFRKEGQNVTLSCEQNLNHDAMYWYRQDPGQGLRLIYYSQIVNDFQKGDIAEGYSVSREKKESFPLTVTSAQKNPTAFYLCASSIWGSGANVLTFGAGSRLTVL.

This clonotype rates as large (0.1 to 1%). V gene TRBV20-1 combines with J gene TRBJ2-3; the D gene is possibly TRBD2 (5 bases). The length of the CDR3 is 13 residues. Trimming cost V 4 bases and J 2 bases, with 10 bases left between them. In germline, CDR1 is DFQATT, CDR2 SNEGSKA (reference sequence). CDR3 DNA sequence: TGCAGTGCTAAATCGGGGTTCACAGATACGCAGTATTTT. It specifies CSAKSGFTDTQYF.

In its sample, this clonotype was seen many times. As DNA, the CDR3 is TGTGCCAGCAGTCCGCCAGGGCTGCCCGGGGAGCTGTTTTTT. It encodes CASSPPGLPGELFF. V gene TRBV2 combines with J gene TRBJ2-2; perhaps TRBD1 as D (5 bases). Germline CDR1 reads SNHLY; CDR2 reads FYNNEI. The V end lost 5 bases, the J end lost 6 bases, and 13 bases lay between the germline ends. The CDR3 is 14 amino acids.

This clonotype was found many times. V and J are TRBV4-2 and TRBJ2-5; tentative D call: TRBD2 (5 bases). CDR1 is LGHNA and CDR2 is YNFKEQ in the germline V gene. The CDR3 is 16 residues long. Trimming pared 1 base from V and 1 base from J, leaving 13 bases between. Here the CDR3 reads CASSQGADRVQETQYF. For the CDR3, the DNA is TGTGCCAGCAGCCAAGGAGCGGACCGGGTCCAAGAGACCCAGTACTTC.

This clonotype occurred many times. The rearrangement joins TRBV12-3 or TRBV12-4 to TRBJ2-1, with D tentatively TRBD1 (6 bases). This CDR3 is 12 amino acids long. V was pared by 5 bases and J by 7 bases, with 9 bases between. This CDR3 is CASSETGNEQFF. Here the CDR3 DNA reads TGTGCCAGCAGTGAGACAGGAAATGAGCAGTTCTTC.

This clonotype was counted ten times or more. V usage is TRBV7-9 and J usage is TRBJ2-1, with D perhaps TRBD2 (6 bases). The CDR3 runs 15 residues. The V gene's germline CDR1 is SEHNR and CDR2 FQNEAQ (reference sequence). Trimming shortened V by 5 bases and J by 8 bases, and 19 bases separated the two germline ends. CDR3 region: CASSPPPTSSYEQFF. The CDR3 DNA follows: TGTGCCAGCAGCCCCCCCCCGACTAGTTCATATGAGCAGTTCTTC. Combining the CDR3 with reference TRBV7-9 and TRBJ2-1 gives the whole variable domain DTGVSQNPRHKITKRGQNVTFRCDPISEHNRLYWYRQTLGQGPEFLTYFQNEAQLEKSRLLSDRFSAERPKGSFSTLEIQRTEQGDSAMYLCASSPPPTSSYEQFFGPGTRLTVL.

This clonotype is labeled large. The chain combines TRBV2 with TRBJ2-7, with TRBD1 matching 9 bases. V was clipped by 8 bases and J by 2 bases; unmatched bases: 7. The CDR3 runs to 14 residues. Germline CDR1 is SNHLY and CDR2 is FYNNEI. CDR3 in DNA: TGTGCCAGCGAGGGGGACAGGGCCACCTACGAGCAGTACTTC. This codes for CASEGDRATYEQYF.

This clonotype was detected ten times or more. This chain links TRBV12-5 with TRBJ2-1; D is unresolved. CDR1 and CDR2 from the germline V gene are LGHNT and FRNRAP. V dropped 5 bases and J dropped 10 bases, with 12 bases sitting between them. The CDR3 runs to 12 residues. For the CDR3, the DNA is TGTGCTAGTGGTCCCCTTCCCGAGGAGCAGTTCTTC. Its protein is CASGPLPEEQFF. The complete variable domain, with remaining parts taken from reference TRBV12-5 and TRBJ2-1, reads DARVTQTPRHKVTEMGQEVTMRCQPILGHNTVFWYRQTMMQGLELLAYFRNRAPLDDSGMPKDRFSAEMPDATLATLKIQPSEPRDSAVYFCASGPLPEEQFFGPGTRLTVL.